This TCR beta chain emerged from a study of cytomegalovirus exposure and HLA in healthy donors. Study-wide findings and caveats: Altogether, 170 or so TCR beta chains were recorded as cytomegalovirus-associated. TCR beta sequences reportedly predicted most subjects' HLA-A and HLA-B alleles accurately. A few V segments could not be told apart, such as TRBV6-2 and TRBV6-3, and were left out. Both high specificity and high sensitivity reportedly marked the classifier's diagnosis of cytomegalovirus status.

With 60 Vbeta and 13 Jbeta primers, the PCR was carried out. The method was immunoSEQ multiplex PCR; TCRdb's version includes in-frame clones alone and lacks a portion of them. The sample has approximately 100,000 clones; about 77% are singletons. Germline assignment: CDR1 LNHDA and CDR2 SQIVND (reference sequence). The CDR3 is made up of 16 amino acids. On this clone: Its antigen is not known. Its ends do not fully match the called genes, so a read error is possible.

The sequenced sample consisted of PBMCs. The sequence was obtained from a woman between 40 and 55 years old in good health and CMV-seronegative. The J gene is TRBJ1-5, the V gene TRBV19; 9 bases are shared with TRBD1. CDR3 region: CASCIAGQGVSQPQHF. The CDR3 nucleotides are TGTGCCAGTTGTATCGCGGGACAGGGCGTGAGTCAGCCCCAGCATTTT.